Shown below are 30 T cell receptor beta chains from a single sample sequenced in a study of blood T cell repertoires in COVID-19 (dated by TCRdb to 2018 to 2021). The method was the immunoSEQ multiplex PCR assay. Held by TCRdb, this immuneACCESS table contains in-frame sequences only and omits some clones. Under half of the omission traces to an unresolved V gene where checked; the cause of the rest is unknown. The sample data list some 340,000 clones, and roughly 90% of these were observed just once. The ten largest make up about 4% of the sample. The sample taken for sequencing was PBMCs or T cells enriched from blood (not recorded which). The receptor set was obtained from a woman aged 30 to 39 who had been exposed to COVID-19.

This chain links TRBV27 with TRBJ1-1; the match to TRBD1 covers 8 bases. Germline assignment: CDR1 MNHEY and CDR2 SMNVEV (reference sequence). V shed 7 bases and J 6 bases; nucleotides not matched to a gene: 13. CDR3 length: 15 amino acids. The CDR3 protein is CASTRNRGKESEAFF. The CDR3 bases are TGTGCCAGCACCCGAAACAGGGGGAAAGAATCTGAAGCTTTCTTT.

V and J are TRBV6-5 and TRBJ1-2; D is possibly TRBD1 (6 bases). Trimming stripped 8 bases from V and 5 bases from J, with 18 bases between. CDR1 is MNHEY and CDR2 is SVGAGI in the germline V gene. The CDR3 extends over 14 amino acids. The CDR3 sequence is CASWDVATGYGYTF. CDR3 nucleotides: TGTGCCAGCTGGGACGTGGCAACAGGGTATGGCTACACCTTC.

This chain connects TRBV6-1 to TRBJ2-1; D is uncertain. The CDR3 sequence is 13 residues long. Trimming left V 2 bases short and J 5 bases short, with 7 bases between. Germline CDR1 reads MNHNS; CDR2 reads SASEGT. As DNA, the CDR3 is TGTGCCAGCAGTGAAACCACTAACAATGAGCAGTTCTTC. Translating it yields CASSETTNNEQFF.

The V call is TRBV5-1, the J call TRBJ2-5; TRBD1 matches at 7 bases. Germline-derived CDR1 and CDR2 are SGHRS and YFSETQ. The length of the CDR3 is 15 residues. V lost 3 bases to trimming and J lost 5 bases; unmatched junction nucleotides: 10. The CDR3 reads CASSYFPNRGETQYF. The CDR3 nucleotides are TGCGCCAGCAGCTACTTCCCAAACAGGGGCGAGACCCAGTACTTC.

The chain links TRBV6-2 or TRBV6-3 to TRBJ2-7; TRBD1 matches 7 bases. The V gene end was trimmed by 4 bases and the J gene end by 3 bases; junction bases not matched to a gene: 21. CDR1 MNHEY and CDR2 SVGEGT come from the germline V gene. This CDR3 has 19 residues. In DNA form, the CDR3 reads TGTGCCAGCAGTTTCCGACCGACAGGGAAGTTTTCCCATAGCTACGAGCAGTACTTC. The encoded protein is CASSFRPTGKFSHSYEQYF.

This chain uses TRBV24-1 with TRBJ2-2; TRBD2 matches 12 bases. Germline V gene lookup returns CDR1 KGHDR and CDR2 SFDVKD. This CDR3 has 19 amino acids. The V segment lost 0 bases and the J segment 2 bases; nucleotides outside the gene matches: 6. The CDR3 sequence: CATSDLRTSGARNTGELFF. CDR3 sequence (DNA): TGTGCCACCAGTGATTTGAGGACTAGCGGGGCCAGAAACACCGGGGAGCTGTTTTTT.

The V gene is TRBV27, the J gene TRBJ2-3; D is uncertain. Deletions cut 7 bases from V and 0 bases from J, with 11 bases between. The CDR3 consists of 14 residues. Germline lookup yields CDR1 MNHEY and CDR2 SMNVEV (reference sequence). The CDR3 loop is CASTHLLSTDTQYF. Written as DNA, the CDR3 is TGTGCCAGCACTCACCTCCTAAGCACAGATACGCAGTATTTT.

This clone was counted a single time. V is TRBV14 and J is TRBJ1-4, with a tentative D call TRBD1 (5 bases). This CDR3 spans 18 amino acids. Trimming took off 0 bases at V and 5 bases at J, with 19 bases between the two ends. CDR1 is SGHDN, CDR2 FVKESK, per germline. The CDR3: CASSQDLGRGLGNEKLFF. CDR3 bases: TGTGCCAGCAGCCAAGATCTAGGGAGGGGCTTGGGAAATGAAAAACTGTTTTTT. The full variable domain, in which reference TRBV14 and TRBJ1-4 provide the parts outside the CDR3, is EAGVTQFPSHSVIEKGQTVTLRCDPISGHDNLYWYRRVMGKEIKFLLHFVKESKQDESGMPNNRFLAERTGGTYSTLKVQPAELEDSGVYFCASSQDLGRGLGNEKLFFGSGTQLSVL.

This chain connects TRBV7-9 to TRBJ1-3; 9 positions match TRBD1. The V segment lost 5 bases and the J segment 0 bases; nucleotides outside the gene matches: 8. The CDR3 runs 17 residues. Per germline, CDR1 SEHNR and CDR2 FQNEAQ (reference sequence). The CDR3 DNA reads TGTGCCAGCAGCCGCGGGACAGGGAGTGACTCTGGAAACACCATATATTTT. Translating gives CASSRGTGSDSGNTIYF.

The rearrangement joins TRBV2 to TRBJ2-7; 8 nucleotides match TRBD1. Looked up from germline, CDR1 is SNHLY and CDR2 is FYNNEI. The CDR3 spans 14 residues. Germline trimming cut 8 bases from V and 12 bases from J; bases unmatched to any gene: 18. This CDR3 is CASQFGTGHPRMYF. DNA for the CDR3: TGTGCCAGCCAGTTCGGGACAGGCCACCCGCGGATGTACTTC.

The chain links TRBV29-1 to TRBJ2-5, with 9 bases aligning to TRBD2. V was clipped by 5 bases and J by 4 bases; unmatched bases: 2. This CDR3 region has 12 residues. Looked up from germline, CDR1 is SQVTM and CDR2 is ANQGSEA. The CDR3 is CSVHSGGETQYF. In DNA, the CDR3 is TGCAGCGTTCATAGCGGGGGAGAGACCCAGTACTTC.

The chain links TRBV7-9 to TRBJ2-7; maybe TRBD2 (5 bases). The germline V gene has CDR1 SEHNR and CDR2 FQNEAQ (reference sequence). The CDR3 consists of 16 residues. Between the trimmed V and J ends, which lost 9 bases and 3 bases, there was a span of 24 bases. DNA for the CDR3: TGTGCCAGTAGCCACGTCCGGACTCCCCGGAGCTACGAGCAGTACTTC. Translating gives CASSHVRTPRSYEQYF.

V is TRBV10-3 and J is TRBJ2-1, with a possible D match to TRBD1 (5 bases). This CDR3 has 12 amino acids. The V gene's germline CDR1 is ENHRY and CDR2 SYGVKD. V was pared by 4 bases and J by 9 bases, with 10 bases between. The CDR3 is CAISGQGGEQFF. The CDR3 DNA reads TGTGCCATCAGTGGTCAGGGCGGTGAGCAGTTCTTC.

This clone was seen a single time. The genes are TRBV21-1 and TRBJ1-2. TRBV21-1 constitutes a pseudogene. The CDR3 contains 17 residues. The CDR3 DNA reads TGTGCCAGCAGCAAAGCGCTTATAGGTACCGGGGGCTATGGCTACACCTTC. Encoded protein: CASSKALIGTGGYGYTF.

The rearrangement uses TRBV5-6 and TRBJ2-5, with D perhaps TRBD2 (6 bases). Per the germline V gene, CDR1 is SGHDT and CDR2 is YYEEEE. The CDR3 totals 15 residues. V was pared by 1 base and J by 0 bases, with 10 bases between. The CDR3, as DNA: TGTGCCAGCAGCTTGAATGGGGACTACCAAGAGACCCAGTACTTC. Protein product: CASSLNGDYQETQYF. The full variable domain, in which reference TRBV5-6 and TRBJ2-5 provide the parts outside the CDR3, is DAGVTQSPTHLIKTRGQQVTLRCSPKSGHDTVSWYQQALGQGPQFIFQYYEEEERQRGNFPDRFSGHQFPNYSSELNVNALLLGDSALYLCASSLNGDYQETQYFGPGTRLLVL.

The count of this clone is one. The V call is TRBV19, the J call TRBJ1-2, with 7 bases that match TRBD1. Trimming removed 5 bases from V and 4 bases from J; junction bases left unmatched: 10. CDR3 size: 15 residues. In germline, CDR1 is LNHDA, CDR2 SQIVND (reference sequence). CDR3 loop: CASSSAGGYGYGYTF. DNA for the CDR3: TGTGCCAGTAGTTCCGCAGGGGGTTATGGCTATGGCTACACCTTC. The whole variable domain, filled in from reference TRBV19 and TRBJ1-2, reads DGGITQSPKYLFRKEGQNVTLSCEQNLNHDAMYWYRQDPGQGLRLIYYSQIVNDFQKGDIAEGYSVSREKKESFPLTVTSAQKNPTAFYLCASSSAGGYGYGYTFGSGTRLTVV.

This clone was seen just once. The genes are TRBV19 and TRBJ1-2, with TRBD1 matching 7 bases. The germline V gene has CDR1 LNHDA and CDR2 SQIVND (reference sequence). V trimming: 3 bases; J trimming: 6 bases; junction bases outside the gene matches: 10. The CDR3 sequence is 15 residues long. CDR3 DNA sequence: TGTGCCAGTAGTATGTCCCGACAGGGCTTCCATGGCTACACCTTC. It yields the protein CASSMSRQGFHGYTF. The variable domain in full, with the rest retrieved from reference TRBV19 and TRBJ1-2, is DGGITQSPKYLFRKEGQNVTLSCEQNLNHDAMYWYRQDPGQGLRLIYYSQIVNDFQKGDIAEGYSVSREKKESFPLTVTSAQKNPTAFYLCASSMSRQGFHGYTFGSGTRLTVV.

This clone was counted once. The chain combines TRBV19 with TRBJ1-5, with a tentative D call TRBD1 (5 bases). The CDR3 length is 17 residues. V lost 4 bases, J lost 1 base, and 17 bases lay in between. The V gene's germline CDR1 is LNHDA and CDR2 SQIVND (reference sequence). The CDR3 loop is CASSTHTGLQSNQPQHF. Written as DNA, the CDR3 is TGTGCCAGTAGTACGCATACAGGTTTGCAGAGCAATCAGCCCCAGCATTTT.

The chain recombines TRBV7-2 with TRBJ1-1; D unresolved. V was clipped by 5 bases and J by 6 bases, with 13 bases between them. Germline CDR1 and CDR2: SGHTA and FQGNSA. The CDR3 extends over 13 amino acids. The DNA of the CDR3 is TGTGCCAGCAGCCCGGATATCAGCGCTGAAGCTTTCTTT. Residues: CASSPDISAEAFF. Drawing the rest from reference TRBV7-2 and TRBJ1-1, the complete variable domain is GAGVSQSPSNKVTEKGKDVELRCDPISGHTALYWYRQSLGQGLEFLIYFQGNSAPDKSGLPSDRFSAERTGGSVSTLTIQRTQQEDSAVYLCASSPDISAEAFFGQGTRLTVV.

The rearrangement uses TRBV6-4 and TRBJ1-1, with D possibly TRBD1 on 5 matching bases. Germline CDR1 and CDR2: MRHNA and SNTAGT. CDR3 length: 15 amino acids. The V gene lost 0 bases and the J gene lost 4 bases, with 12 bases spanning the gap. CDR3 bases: TGTGCCAGCAGTGACTCGATGGAGGGGTCCACTGAAGCTTTCTTT. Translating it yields CASSDSMEGSTEAFF.

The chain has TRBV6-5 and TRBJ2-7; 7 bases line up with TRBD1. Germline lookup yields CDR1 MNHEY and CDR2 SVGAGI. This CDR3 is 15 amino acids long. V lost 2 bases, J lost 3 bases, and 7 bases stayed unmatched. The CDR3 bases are TGTGCCAGCAGTTACAGGGGGCGTAGGGGCTACGAGCAGTACTTC. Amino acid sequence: CASSYRGRRGYEQYF.

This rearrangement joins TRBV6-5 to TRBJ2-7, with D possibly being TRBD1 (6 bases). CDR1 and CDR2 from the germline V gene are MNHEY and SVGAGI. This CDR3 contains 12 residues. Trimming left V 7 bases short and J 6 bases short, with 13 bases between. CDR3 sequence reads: CASKWGRGEQYF. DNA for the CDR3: TGTGCCAGCAAGTGGGGGCGCGGCGAGCAGTACTTC.

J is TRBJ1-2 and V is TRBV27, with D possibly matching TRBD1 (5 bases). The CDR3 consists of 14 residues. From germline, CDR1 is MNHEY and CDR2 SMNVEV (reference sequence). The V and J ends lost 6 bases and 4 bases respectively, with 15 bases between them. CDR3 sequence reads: CASSQGSGSYGYTF. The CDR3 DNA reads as TGTGCCAGCAGCCAGGGTAGTGGTAGCTATGGCTACACCTTC.

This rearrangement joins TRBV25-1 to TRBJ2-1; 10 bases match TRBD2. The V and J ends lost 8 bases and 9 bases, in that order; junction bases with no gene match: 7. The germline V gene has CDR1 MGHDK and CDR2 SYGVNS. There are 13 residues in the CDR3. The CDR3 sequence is CASGIAGGSEQFF. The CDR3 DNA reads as TGTGCCAGCGGTATAGCGGGGGGAAGTGAGCAGTTCTTC.

The CDR3 region has the DNA TGTGCCAGCAGTTACGGCAGGGATAGGGCCAACGTCCTGACTTTC. Its translation: CASSYGRDRANVLTF. The chain joins TRBV6-5 to TRBJ2-6; D perhaps matches TRBD1 (5 bases). Trimming cost V 2 bases and J 5 bases, with 10 bases left between them. This CDR3 has 15 residues. Germline-derived CDR1 and CDR2 are MNHEY and SVGAGI.

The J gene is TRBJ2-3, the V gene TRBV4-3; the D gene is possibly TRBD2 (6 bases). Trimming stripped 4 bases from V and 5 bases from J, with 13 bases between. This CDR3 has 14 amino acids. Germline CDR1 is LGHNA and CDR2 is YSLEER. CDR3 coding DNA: TGCGCCAGCAGCCCCGGGACTTTCCTAGATACGCAGTATTTT. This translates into CASSPGTFLDTQYF.

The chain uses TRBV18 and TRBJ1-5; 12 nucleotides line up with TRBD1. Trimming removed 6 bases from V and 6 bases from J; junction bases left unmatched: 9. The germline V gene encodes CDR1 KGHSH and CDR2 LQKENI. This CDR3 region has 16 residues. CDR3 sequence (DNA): TGTGCCAGCTCCGGAGGGACAGGGGGCGTCTCTCAGCCCCAGCATTTT. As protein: CASSGGTGGVSQPQHF.

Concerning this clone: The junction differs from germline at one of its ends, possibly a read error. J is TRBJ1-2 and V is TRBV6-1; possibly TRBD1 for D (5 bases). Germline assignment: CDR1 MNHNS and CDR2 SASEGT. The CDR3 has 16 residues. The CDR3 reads CASREGDRGLGYGYTF. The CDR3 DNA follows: TGTGCCAGCAGAGAAGGAGATCGGGGGTTGGGCTATGGCTACACCTTC.

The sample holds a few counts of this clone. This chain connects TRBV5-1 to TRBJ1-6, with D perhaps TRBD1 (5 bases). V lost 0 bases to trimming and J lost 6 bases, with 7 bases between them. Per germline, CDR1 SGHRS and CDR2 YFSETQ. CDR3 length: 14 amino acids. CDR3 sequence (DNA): TGCGCCAGCAGCTTGGGACAGCGTAATTCACCCCTCCACTTT. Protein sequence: CASSLGQRNSPLHF.

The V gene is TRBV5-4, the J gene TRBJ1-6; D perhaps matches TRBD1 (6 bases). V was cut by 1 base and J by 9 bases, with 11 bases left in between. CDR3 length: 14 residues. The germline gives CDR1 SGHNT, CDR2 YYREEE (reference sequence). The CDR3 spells CASSLTQGSSPLHF. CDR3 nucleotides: TGTGCCAGCAGCTTGACTCAGGGGAGTTCACCCCTCCACTTT. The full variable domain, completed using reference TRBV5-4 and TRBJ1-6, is ETGVTQSPTHLIKTRGQQVTLRCSSQSGHNTVSWYQQALGQGPQFIFQYYREEENGRGNFPPRFSGLQFPNYSSELNVNALELDDSALYLCASSLTQGSSPLHFGNGTRLTVT.